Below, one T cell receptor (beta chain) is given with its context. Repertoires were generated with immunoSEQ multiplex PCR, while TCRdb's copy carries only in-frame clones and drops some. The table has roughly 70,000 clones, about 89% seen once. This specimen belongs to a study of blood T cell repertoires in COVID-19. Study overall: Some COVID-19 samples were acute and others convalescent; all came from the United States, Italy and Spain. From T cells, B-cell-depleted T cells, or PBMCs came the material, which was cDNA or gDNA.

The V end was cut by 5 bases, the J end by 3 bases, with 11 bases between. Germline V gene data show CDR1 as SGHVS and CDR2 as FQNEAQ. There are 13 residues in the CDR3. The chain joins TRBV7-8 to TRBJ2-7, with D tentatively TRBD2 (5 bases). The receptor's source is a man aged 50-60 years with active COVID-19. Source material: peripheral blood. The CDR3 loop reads CASSPGEIYEQYF. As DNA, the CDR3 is TGTGCCAGCAGCCCCGGGGAAATCTACGAGCAGTACTTC.